This T cell receptor (beta chain) was identified in a study of CD8+CD57+ T cells in acquired aplastic anemia. CDR3 and TCR beta VDJ profiling relied on a genomic DNA template. TCRdb reprocessed the reads via MiXCR and lists one record per CDR3 protein. This table has around 200,000 distinct CDR3 sequences, around 50% appearing once. For sequencing, patients were chosen who had shown expansion of CD8+CD57+ cells by flow cytometry. Severe acquired aplastic anemia affected all patients. A note on this clonotype: At one boundary the junction diverges from the germline segment, which might be a read error.

The sequenced sample was sorted CD4+, CD8+, or CD8+CD57+ T cells (not recorded which) from PBMCs. The TCR comes from a human donor with aplastic anemia.

The CDR3 DNA follows: TGTGCCACCAGTGACCTGACAGGGCGGGTCGGTGAGCAGGACTTC. Its translation: CATSDLTGRVGEQDF. This sequence joins TRBV24-1 and TRBJ2-4, with 7 bases fitting TRBD1. CDR3 length: 15 amino acids. Per the germline V gene, CDR1 is KGHDR and CDR2 is SFDVKD.